Below, one T cell receptor beta chain is given with its context. The antigen is not known. This sample was included in a study of cytomegalovirus exposure and HLA in healthy donors. Study-wide findings and caveats: Being productive about 90% or about 30% of the time was typical of most TCR beta V segments in an earlier analysis. Prediction of most subjects' HLA-A and HLA-B alleles by TCR beta sequences was reportedly accurate.

In germline, CDR1 is SGHRS, CDR2 YFSETQ. After removal of 4 bases from V and 9 bases from J, the junction contained 3 bases not matched to a gene. The CDR3 extends over 14 amino acids. Vbeta (60) and Jbeta (13) primers were used in the PCR. Method: immunoSEQ multiplex PCR; TCRdb's copy keeps in-frame clones and lacks some. The table includes some 150,000 clones, roughly 80% detected once. Sample: PBMCs. The clonotype originates from a woman under 30 in good health and CMV-seronegative. V gene TRBV5-1 combines with J gene TRBJ2-1, with TRBD2 matching 14 bases. CDR3 protein: CASSQGTSGGEQFF. The CDR3 bases are TGCGCCAGCAGCCAGGGGACTAGCGGGGGTGAGCAGTTCTTC.